This is a list of T cell receptor beta chains from one sample in a study of cytomegalovirus exposure and HLA in healthy donors. TCRdb's table, derived via immunoSEQ multiplex PCR, lists solely in-frame clones and lacks some. The sample has roughly 190,000 clones, roughly 73% seen once; the top ten hold less than 2.5%. Input material: PBMCs. These receptors were taken from a young woman in good health and CMV-seropositive. CDR3s include the opening cysteine and the closing phenylalanine or tryptophan. Fields, in order: CDR3 DNA, CDR3 protein, V gene, clone size, J gene, D gene. D genes are given only for firm matches. Where a row states a size, it is once, few, many or the class of an expanded clone; other rows omit it.

TGTGCCAGCAGCTTGACAGGGGCAGATACGCAGTATTTT | CASSLTGADTQYF | TRBV7-9 | few | TRBJ2-3 | TRBD1
TGTGCCAGCAGCGCACCGCCGGGCTCCTACAATGAGCAGTTCTTC | CASSAPPGSYNEQFF | TRBV9 | . | TRBJ2-1 | .
TGTGCCAGCAGCCTGACAGGGAAAGGGGGAAACATTCAGTACTTC | CASSLTGKGGNIQYF | TRBV7-9 | . | TRBJ2-4 | TRBD1
TGCGCCAGCAGCTTGGGGACAGGAGCCTCGGGTCAGCCCCAGCATTTT | CASSLGTGASGQPQHF | TRBV5-1 | few | TRBJ1-5 | TRBD1
TGTGCCAGCAGCTTTCAGTCGAACACTGAAGCTTTCTTT | CASSFQSNTEAFF | TRBV13 | once | TRBJ1-1 | .
TGTGCCAGCAGCCCGGGAACAGGGGAAGTAGAGACCCAGTACTTC | CASSPGTGEVETQYF | TRBV4-2 | . | TRBJ2-5 | TRBD1
TGTGCCAGCAGCCTCATACAGATACCCTCCTATAATTCACCCCTCCACTTT | CASSLIQIPSYNSPLHF | TRBV4-2 | . | TRBJ1-6 | .
TGTGCCAGCAGTTTAGCAGGGGACTACGAGCAGTACTTC | CASSLAGDYEQYF | TRBV27 | . | TRBJ2-7 | .
TGTGCCAGCAGTTTAAAGGGGGCAGATACGCAGTATTTT | CASSLKGADTQYF | TRBV28 | . | TRBJ2-3 | .
TGTGCCTGGAGTGCCCATCGGTTAGACTCCTATTACGAGCAGTACTTC | CAWSAHRLDSYYEQYF | TRBV30 | . | TRBJ2-7 | .
TGCGCCAGCAGCCAAGGGCACACCGGGGAGCTGTTTTTT | CASSQGHTGELFF | TRBV4-3 | . | TRBJ2-2 | .
TGCGCCAGCAGCTTGGCGGGGGGCGCCTACAATGAGCAGTTCTTC | CASSLAGGAYNEQFF | TRBV5-1 | . | TRBJ2-1 | .
TGTGCCAGCAGCTTAGCGAGTGGTTCGTACGAGCAGTACTTC | CASSLASGSYEQYF | TRBV7-9 | once | TRBJ2-7 | .
TGTGCCAGCACCCTTAGCGGAAAACAAGAGACCCAGTACTTC | CASTLSGKQETQYF | TRBV7-2 | . | TRBJ2-5 | .
TGTGCCAGCAGCTTGGACGGGTCGGGAGAGCAGTACTTC | CASSLDGSGEQYF | TRBV5-4 | . | TRBJ2-7 | .
TGCGCCAGCAGCCGGCTTTCCGGACTCCCGGGTGACGAGCAGTACTTC | CASSRLSGLPGDEQYF | TRBV5-1 | . | TRBJ2-7 | .
TGTGCCAGCAGCTTAGACGCCCGGAATTCACCCCTCCACTTT | CASSLDARNSPLHF | TRBV7-6 | few | TRBJ1-6 | .
TGTGCCAGCACCTTGAGAGTCACCGGGGAGCTGTTTTTT | CASTLRVTGELFF | TRBV28 | . | TRBJ2-2 | .
TGTGCCAGCAGCTTGAGGGAGGGGGTAAGCACAGATACGCAGTATTTT | CASSLREGVSTDTQYF | TRBV7-9 | . | TRBJ2-3 | .
TGTGCCAGCAGTACCCCGCGGCCCTATGGCTACACCTTC | CASSTPRPYGYTF | TRBV6-6 | once | TRBJ1-2 | .
TGCGCCAGCAGCTTGGGTCTAACCGAGCAGTACTTC | CASSLGLTEQYF | TRBV5-1 | . | TRBJ2-7 | .
TGTTCCAGCAGCTTAATTGCGGGACGACAGTTCTTC | CSSSLIAGRQFF | TRBV7-9 | once | TRBJ2-1 | .
TGCGCCAGCAGCCAGGTTTTACAGTCCTACGAGCAGTACTTC | CASSQVLQSYEQYF | TRBV4-3 | . | TRBJ2-7 | .
TGTGCCAGCAGTTACTCCAGGGTGGGGCAGCCCCAGCATTTT | CASSYSRVGQPQHF | TRBV6-6 | . | TRBJ1-5 | .
TGCGCCAGCGGACTGGAGAACACCGGGGAGCTGTTTTTT | CASGLENTGELFF | TRBV5-1 | . | TRBJ2-2 | .
TGCGCCAGCGCGGGACAGCTCTCCTACAATGAGCAGTTCTTC | CASAGQLSYNEQFF | TRBV5-1 | . | TRBJ2-1 | .
TGCGCCAGCAGCTTGGCCCTAGGGACAGGGGGCACAGATACGCAGTATTTT | CASSLALGTGGTDTQYF | TRBV5-1 | . | TRBJ2-3 | TRBD1
TGTGCCAGCAGCTTAGGAGGACAGACTTTGCAGTACTTC | CASSLGGQTLQYF | TRBV7-2 | . | TRBJ2-7 | .
TGTGCCAGCAGCGCAACCGGTGAGCCCTATAATTCACCCCTCCACTTT | CASSATGEPYNSPLHF | TRBV9 | . | TRBJ1-6 | .
TGTGCCAGCAGACTCGAAGGGGGGGCGGGTGGCTACACCTTC | CASRLEGGAGGYTF | TRBV6-5 | . | TRBJ1-2 | .
TGTGCCAGCAGCTTGCAAGGGGGCGACGAGCAGTACTTC | CASSLQGGDEQYF | TRBV5-4 | . | TRBJ2-7 | TRBD1
TGTGCCAGCTCACTCGAGCTAGCGGGGGCCTACAATGAGCAGTTCTTC | CASSLELAGAYNEQFF | TRBV18 | . | TRBJ2-1 | TRBD2
TGCAGCGTTGCTGTCGCGTGGGAGACCCAGTACTTC | CSVAVAWETQYF | TRBV29-1 | . | TRBJ2-5 | .
TGTGCCAGCAGCTCCAGGTCCCTCTATGGCTACACCTTC | CASSSRSLYGYTF | TRBV7-9 | . | TRBJ1-2 | .
TGTGCCAGGGGCCGGGACAGGGTCTTATACGAGCAGTACTTC | CARGRDRVLYEQYF | TRBV19 | few | TRBJ2-7 | TRBD1
TGTGCCAGCAGTACGGGACTAGCGGGCGAGACCCAGTACTTC | CASSTGLAGETQYF | TRBV6-6 | . | TRBJ2-5 | TRBD2
TGTGCCATCAGTGAAAGGCTAGCGGGGGCCTACAATGAGCAGTTCTTC | CAISERLAGAYNEQFF | TRBV10-3 | . | TRBJ2-1 | TRBD2
TGTGCCATCAGTGGCGTGGGACAGGGAAAAGATACGCAGTATTTT | CAISGVGQGKDTQYF | TRBV10-3 | few | TRBJ2-3 | TRBD1
TGTGCCAGCAGTTACTCGGGCAGGGAGGACAATGAGCAGTTCTTC | CASSYSGREDNEQFF | TRBV6-6 | . | TRBJ2-1 | .
TGTGCCACCAGCAGACGACAGGCCCTATGGGGCTACACCTTC | CATSRRQALWGYTF | TRBV15 | . | TRBJ1-2 | .
TGTGCCAGCAGCCCATGGACTAGCGGGACTTACGAGCAGTACTTC | CASSPWTSGTYEQYF | TRBV5-4 | . | TRBJ2-7 | TRBD2
TGTGCCAGCAGTTTGTGGAGGTCTAATGAAAAACTGTTTTTT | CASSLWRSNEKLFF | TRBV28 | . | TRBJ1-4 | .
TGTGCCAGCAGTCCCCTTGACTCAACTAATGAAAAACTGTTTTTT | CASSPLDSTNEKLFF | TRBV28 | . | TRBJ1-4 | .
TGTGCCAGCAGCTTCTCCGGGACTGTTGGCTACGAGCAGTACTTC | CASSFSGTVGYEQYF | TRBV5-4 | . | TRBJ2-7 | .
TGCGCCAGCAGCCTAAAAACCGGGACAGGGGGTATGACTGAAGCTTTCTTT | CASSLKTGTGGMTEAFF | TRBV4-1 | . | TRBJ1-1 | TRBD1
TGTGCCAGCAGTCCCCATCTAAGCGGGACCTACGAGCAGTACTTC | CASSPHLSGTYEQYF | TRBV6-5 | . | TRBJ2-7 | TRBD2